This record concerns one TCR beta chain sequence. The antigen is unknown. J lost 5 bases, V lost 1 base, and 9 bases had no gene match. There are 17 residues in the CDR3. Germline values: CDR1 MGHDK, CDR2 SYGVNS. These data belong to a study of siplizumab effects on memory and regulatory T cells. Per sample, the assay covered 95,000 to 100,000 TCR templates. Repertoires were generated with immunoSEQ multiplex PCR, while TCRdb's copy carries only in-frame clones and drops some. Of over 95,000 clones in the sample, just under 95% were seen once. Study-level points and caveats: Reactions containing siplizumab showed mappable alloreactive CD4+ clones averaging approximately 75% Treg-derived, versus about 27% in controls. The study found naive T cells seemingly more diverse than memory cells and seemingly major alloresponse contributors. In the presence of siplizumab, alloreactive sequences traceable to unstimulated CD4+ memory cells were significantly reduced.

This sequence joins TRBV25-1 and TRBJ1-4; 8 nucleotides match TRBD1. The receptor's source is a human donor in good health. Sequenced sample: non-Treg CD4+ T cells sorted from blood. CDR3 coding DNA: TGTGCCAGCAGTGAATCGCAGGGGGCGGGGTTCAATGAAAAACTGTTTTTT. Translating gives CASSESQGAGFNEKLFF.